This TCR beta chain comes out of a study of Ad26.COV2.S vaccination and SARS-CoV-2 variants. TCRdb's copy holds only in-frame clones and misses some; the assay was immunoSEQ multiplex PCR. The sample has some 340,000 clones; around four fifths are singletons. Treatment given: around 19 received Ad26.COV2.S at low or high dose, single or two shots; about 5 received placebo; per-sample allocation not given. Collection of samples fell on day 63 after the first vaccine or placebo injection. The CDR3 has 16 amino acids. After removal of 0 bases from V and 0 bases from J, the junction contained 1 base not matched to a gene. Per the germline V gene, CDR1 is SGHRS and CDR2 is YFSETQ.

The sample was peripheral blood, taken in a trial of Ad26.COV2.S vaccine versus placebo. The TCR originated in a person between 18 and 60 years old who received the Ad26.COV2.S COVID-19 vaccine or a placebo. The J gene is TRBJ2-3, the V gene TRBV5-1; TRBD2 matches 10 bases. As DNA, the CDR3 is TGCGCCAGCAGCTTGGAGCGGGGGGGCAGCACAGATACGCAGTATTTT. Translated, it gives CASSLERGGSTDTQYF.